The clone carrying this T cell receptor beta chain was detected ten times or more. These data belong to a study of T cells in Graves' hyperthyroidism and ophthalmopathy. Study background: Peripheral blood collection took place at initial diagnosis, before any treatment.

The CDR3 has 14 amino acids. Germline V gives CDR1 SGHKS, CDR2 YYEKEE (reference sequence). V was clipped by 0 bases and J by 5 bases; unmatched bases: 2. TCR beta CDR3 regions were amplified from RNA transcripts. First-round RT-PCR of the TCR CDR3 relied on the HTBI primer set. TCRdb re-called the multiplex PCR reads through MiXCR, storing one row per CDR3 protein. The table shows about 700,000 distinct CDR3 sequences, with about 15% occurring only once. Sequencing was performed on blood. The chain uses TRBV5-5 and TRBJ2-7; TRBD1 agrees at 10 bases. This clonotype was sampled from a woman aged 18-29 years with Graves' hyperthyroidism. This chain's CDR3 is CASSLGQGADEQYF. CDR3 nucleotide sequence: TGTGCCAGCAGCTTGGGACAGGGGGCCGACGAGCAGTACTTC.